The T cell receptor beta chain under discussion was sequenced for a study of blood T cell repertoires in COVID-19. This CDR3 is built from 17 residues. Germline values: CDR1 LGHDT, CDR2 YNNKEL (reference sequence). V dropped 4 bases and J dropped 1; count of bases not matched to a gene: 8. Original processing methods: Researchers report that nucleated cell counts were estimated from reference gene primer amplification. Measured with immunoSEQ multiplex PCR; TCRdb has only the in-frame clones, and not every one. The V and J calls and clone size come from that table; D and trimming were worked out from the DNA. Altogether more than 9,500 clones are present, around 85% being singletons, with the ten largest covering about 5.2%.

The source of this sequence is a human donor in a cohort sampled during active COVID-19. The rearrangement links TRBV3-1 (or the pseudogene TRBV3-2) to TRBJ2-1; 9 bases map to TRBD1. What was sequenced was peripheral blood. This CDR3 is CASSRPLGTGSYNEQFF. In nucleotides, the CDR3 is TGTGCCAGCAGCCGCCCCTTAGGGACAGGGTCCTACAATGAGCAGTTCTTC.